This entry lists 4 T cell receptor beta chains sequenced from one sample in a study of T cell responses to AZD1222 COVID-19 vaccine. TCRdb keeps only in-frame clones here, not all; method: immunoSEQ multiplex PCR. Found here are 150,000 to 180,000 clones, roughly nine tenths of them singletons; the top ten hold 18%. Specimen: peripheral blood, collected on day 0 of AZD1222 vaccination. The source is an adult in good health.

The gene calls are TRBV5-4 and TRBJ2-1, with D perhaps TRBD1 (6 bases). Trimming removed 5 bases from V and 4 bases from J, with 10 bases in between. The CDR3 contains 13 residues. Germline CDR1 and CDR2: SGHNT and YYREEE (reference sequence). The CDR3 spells CASRSTGYNEQFF. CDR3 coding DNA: TGTGCCAGCAGGTCGACAGGATACAATGAGCAGTTCTTC.

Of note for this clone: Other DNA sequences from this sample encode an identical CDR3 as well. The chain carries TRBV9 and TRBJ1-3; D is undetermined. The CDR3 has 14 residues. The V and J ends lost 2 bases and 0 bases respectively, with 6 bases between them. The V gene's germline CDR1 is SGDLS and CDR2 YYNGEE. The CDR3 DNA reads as TGTGCCAGCAGCGTGGGAAGCTCTGGAAACACCATATATTTT. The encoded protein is CASSVGSSGNTIYF.

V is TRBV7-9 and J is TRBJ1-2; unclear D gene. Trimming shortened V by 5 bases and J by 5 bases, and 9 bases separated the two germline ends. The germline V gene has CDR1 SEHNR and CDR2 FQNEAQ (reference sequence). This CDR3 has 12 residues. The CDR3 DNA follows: TGTGCCAGCAGCCCCTCCCATTATGGCTACACCTTC. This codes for CASSPSHYGYTF.

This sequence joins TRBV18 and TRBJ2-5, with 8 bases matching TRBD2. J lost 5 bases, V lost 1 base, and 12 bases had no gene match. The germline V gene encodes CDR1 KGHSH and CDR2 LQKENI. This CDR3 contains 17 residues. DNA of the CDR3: TGTGCCAGCTCACCACTGCCAGGGACTAGTTTTGGGGAGACCCAGTACTTC. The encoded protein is CASSPLPGTSFGETQYF.